One and the same sample provided the 18 T cell receptor beta chains below, sequenced in a study of shared clonotypes between healthy human individuals. Only in-frame clones appear in the TCRdb table, and some are missing; sequencing was by immunoSEQ multiplex PCR. This sample has approximately 2.5 million clones, with under 95% found just once. The sample was naive CD4+ T cells from PBMCs. Indicated subset: CD45RA+ positively selected. The origin of the receptors is a young man in good health. Some clones in this sample may be carry-over from other donors' samples.

This rearrangement joins TRBV11-2 to TRBJ1-3, with D tentatively TRBD1 (6 bases). V dropped 5 bases and J dropped 4 bases, with 24 bases sitting between them. Germline V gene sequence: CDR1 SGHAT, CDR2 FQNNGV. The CDR3 sequence is 18 residues long. The DNA for the CDR3 is TGTGCCAGCAGCGCAAAAACGAGGGGGGGGCCGGAGGGAAACACCATATATTTT. Encoded protein: CASSAKTRGGPEGNTIYF.

The CDR3 here is CASKGIFNEQYF. The CDR3 DNA follows: TGTGCCAGCAAGGGGATATTCAACGAGCAGTACTTC. The genes are TRBV6-5 and TRBJ2-7; D might be TRBD1 (5 bases). With 7 bases removed from V and 5 bases from J, the gap between germline ends came to 12 bases. The germline CDR1 and CDR2 sequences are MNHEY and SVGAGI. The CDR3 is 12 amino acids.

The chain carries TRBV2 and TRBJ1-1; no firm D call. V gave up 7 bases and J gave up 2 bases, with 14 bases separating them. The CDR3 covers 14 residues. From germline, CDR1 is SNHLY and CDR2 FYNNEI. The CDR3 spells CASTTEVINTEAFF. The CDR3 nucleotides are TGTGCCAGCACCACTGAGGTGATAAACACTGAAGCTTTCTTT. The variable domain in full, completed from reference TRBV2 and TRBJ1-1, reads EPEVTQTPSHQVTQMGQEVILRCVPISNHLYFYWYRQILGQKVEFLVSFYNNEISEKSEIFDDQFSVERPDGSNFTLKIRSTKLEDSAMYFCASTTEVINTEAFFGQGTRLTVV.

This sequence joins TRBV28 and TRBJ1-1, with TRBD1 matching over 7 bases. Germline V lookup: CDR1 MDHEN, CDR2 SYDVKM. The CDR3 spans 17 residues. Trimming cost V 4 bases and J 5 bases; bases outside gene matches: 16. In nucleotides, the CDR3 is TGTGCCAGCAGTTACGGGATCCGACAGGGCTTATGGACTGAAGCTTTCTTT. Its protein is CASSYGIRQGLWTEAFF. The variable domain in full, completed from reference TRBV28 and TRBJ1-1, reads DVKVTQSSRYLVKRTGEKVFLECVQDMDHENMFWYRQDPGLGLRLIYFSYDVKMKEKGDIPEGYSVSREKKERFSLILESASTNQTSMYLCASSYGIRQGLWTEAFFGQGTRLTVV.

J is TRBJ2-7 and V is TRBV18, with unresolved D. The CDR3 is 14 residues long. V lost 0 bases and J 3 bases, leaving 9 bases between the germline ends. Germline V gene sequence: CDR1 KGHSH, CDR2 LQKENI. The DNA of the CDR3 is TGTGCCAGCTCACCACCGCCCAGAAACTACGAGCAGTACTTC. Translated: CASSPPPRNYEQYF.

V usage is TRBV10-3 and J usage is TRBJ2-3, with 11 bases that match TRBD1. Germline V gene data show CDR1 as ENHRY and CDR2 as SYGVKD. With 3 bases clipped from V and 3 bases from J, the junction kept 2 bases outside the gene matches. The CDR3 covers 15 residues. CDR3 residues: CAISDGDRGTDTQYF. The CDR3 bases are TGTGCCATCAGTGACGGGGACAGGGGGACAGATACGCAGTATTTT.

This rearrangement joins TRBV7-3 to TRBJ2-1; 13 bases are shared with TRBD2. The CDR3 contains 14 residues. V trimming: 8 bases; J trimming: 4 bases; junction bases outside the gene matches: 2. Per the germline V gene, CDR1 is SGHTA and CDR2 is FQGTGA. The CDR3 bases are TGTGCCAGCCAGACTAGCGGGGGGTACAATGAGCAGTTCTTC. This gives the protein CASQTSGGYNEQFF. Looking up the rest from reference TRBV7-3 and TRBJ2-1 gives the full variable domain: GAGVSQTPSNKVTEKGKYVELRCDPISGHTALYWYRQSLGQGPEFLIYFQGTGAADDSGLPNDRFFAVRPEGSVSTLKIQRTERGDSAVYLCASQTSGGYNEQFFGPGTRLTVL.

The chain is built from TRBV14 and TRBJ2-1, with D maybe TRBD2 (5 bases). CDR1 SGHDN and CDR2 FVKESK come from the germline V gene. Between the trimmed V and J ends, which lost 5 bases and 2 bases, there was a span of 13 bases. The CDR3 sequence is 15 residues long. CDR3 DNA: TGTGCCAGCAGCAGAGGGAGTGTTACCTACAATGAGCAGTTCTTC. Protein: CASSRGSVTYNEQFF.

The V call is TRBV10-2, the J call TRBJ2-3; 11 bases match TRBD2. The CDR3 spans 15 residues. Trimming at V came to 8 bases and at J to 4 bases, leaving 8 bases not matched to a gene. CDR1 and CDR2 (germline): WSHSY, SAAADI. CDR3 protein: CASQSGTSGADTQYF. CDR3 sequence (DNA): TGCGCCAGCCAAAGCGGGACTAGCGGAGCAGATACGCAGTATTTT.

The V call is TRBV9, the J call TRBJ2-2; TRBD2 might be the D (6 bases). The V gene's germline CDR1 is SGDLS and CDR2 YYNGEE. Trimming took off 2 bases at V and 7 bases at J, with 12 bases between the two ends. This CDR3 spans 14 amino acids. CDR3 region: CASSVASVNGELFF. For the CDR3, the DNA is TGTGCCAGCAGCGTGGCTAGCGTGAACGGGGAGCTGTTTTTT.

The gene calls are TRBV11-2 and TRBJ2-4, with D hard to call. The germline V gene has CDR1 SGHAT and CDR2 FQNNGV. The CDR3 consists of 15 residues. Deletions cut 3 bases from V and 0 bases from J, with 9 bases between. The CDR3 here is CASSLTPPAKNIQYF. For the CDR3, the DNA is TGTGCCAGCAGCTTGACACCGCCAGCCAAAAACATTCAGTACTTC.

The V gene is TRBV5-4, the J gene TRBJ1-6, with a possible D match to TRBD1 (5 bases). The germline CDR1 and CDR2 sequences are SGHNT and YYREEE (reference sequence). The CDR3 covers 15 residues. Trimming pared 5 bases from V and 5 bases from J, leaving 14 bases between. The CDR3 DNA sequence: TGTGCCAGCAGAGGCGGGGCGGCTAATAATTCACCCCTCCACTTT. Its protein product is CASRGGAANNSPLHF.

This clone appeared once. This rearrangement joins TRBV28 to TRBJ2-7; 9 positions agree with TRBD1. The CDR3 runs to 17 residues. Germline CDR1 reads MDHEN; CDR2 reads SYDVKM. J was trimmed by 2 bases and V by 6 bases; bases with no gene match: 14. In DNA, the CDR3 is TGTGCCAGCAGCCCTAACCCCGGGACAGGGTCCACCTACGAGCAGTACTTC. Amino acids: CASSPNPGTGSTYEQYF.

The chain employs TRBV9 and TRBJ2-7, with D tentatively TRBD2 (6 bases). Germline CDR1 reads SGDLS; CDR2 reads YYNGEE. Trimming took 2 bases from V and 5 from J, leaving 14 bases between them. The CDR3 is 14 amino acids. The CDR3 is CASSVDGSADEQYF. The CDR3 DNA reads as TGTGCCAGCAGCGTCGACGGGAGCGCGGACGAGCAGTACTTC.

CDR3 in amino acids: CASSRGLATQETQYF. The CDR3 DNA is TGTGCCAGCAGCCGCGGGTTGGCGACCCAAGAGACCCAGTACTTC. This rearrangement joins TRBV5-4 to TRBJ2-5; maybe TRBD2 (5 bases). CDR3 length equals 15 residues. V was pared by 4 bases and J by 1 base, with 14 bases between. The germline CDR1 and CDR2 sequences are SGHNT and YYREEE (reference sequence).

J is TRBJ1-5 and V is TRBV13, with D possibly matching TRBD1 (5 bases). The CDR3 is made up of 16 amino acids. Deletions cut 3 bases from V and 0 bases from J, with 12 bases between. Germline V gene sequence: CDR1 PRHDT, CDR2 FYEKMQ (reference sequence). CDR3 loop: CASSFARGRSNQPQHF. DNA of the CDR3: TGTGCCAGCAGCTTTGCCCGGGGACGTAGCAATCAGCCCCAGCATTTT. The complete variable domain, with remaining parts taken from reference TRBV13 and TRBJ1-5, reads AAGVIQSPRHLIKEKRETATLKCYPIPRHDTVYWYQQGPGQDPQFLISFYEKMQSDKGSIPDRFSAQQFSDYHSELNMSSLELGDSALYFCASSFARGRSNQPQHFGDGTRLSIL.

The chain combines TRBV6-1 with TRBJ1-4; possible D gene TRBD1, 5 bases. V shed 11 bases and J shed 3 bases, with 13 bases lying between them. Germline V gene lookup returns CDR1 MNHNS and CDR2 SASEGT. This CDR3 has 13 amino acids. The DNA of the CDR3 is TGTGCCGGGGGGGGTTCCCCTAATGAAAAACTGTTTTTT. Translation gives CAGGGSPNEKLFF.

This clone came up once. This chain uses TRBV7-2 with TRBJ2-1; 12 bases are shared with TRBD2. The trim removed 6 bases at V and 9 bases at J, leaving 6 bases unmatched. The CDR3 is 14 amino acids. Germline CDR1 is SGHTA and CDR2 is FQGNSA. Here the CDR3 DNA reads TGTGCCAGCAGGCCTCGACTAGCGGGAGTTGAGCAGTTCTTC. Protein product: CASRPRLAGVEQFF.